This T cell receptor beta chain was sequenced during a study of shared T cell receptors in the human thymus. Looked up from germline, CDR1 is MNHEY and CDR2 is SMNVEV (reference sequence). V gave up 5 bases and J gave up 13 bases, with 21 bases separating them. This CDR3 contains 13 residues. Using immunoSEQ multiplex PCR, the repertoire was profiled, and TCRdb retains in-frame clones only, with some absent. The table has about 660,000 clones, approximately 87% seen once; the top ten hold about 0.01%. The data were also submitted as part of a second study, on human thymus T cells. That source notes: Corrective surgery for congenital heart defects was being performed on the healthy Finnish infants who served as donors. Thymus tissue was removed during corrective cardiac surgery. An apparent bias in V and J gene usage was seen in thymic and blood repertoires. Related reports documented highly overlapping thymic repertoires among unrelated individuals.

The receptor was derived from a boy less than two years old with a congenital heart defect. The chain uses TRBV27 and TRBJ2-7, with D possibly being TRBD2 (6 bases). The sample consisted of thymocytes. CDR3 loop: CASSPWGGTPGYF. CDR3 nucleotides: TGTGCCAGCAGTCCCTGGGGCGGGACCCCGGGATACTTC.